What follows is one TCR beta chain and its context. This entry belongs to a study of blood T cell repertoires in COVID-19. Study-wide background: Acute-phase and convalescent COVID-19 samples originated in the United States, Italy and Spain. PBMCs, B-cell-depleted T cells, or T cells provided the cDNA or gDNA that made up the material.

The CDR3 spans 15 residues. Germline V gene lookup returns CDR1 SGHTA and CDR2 FQGNSA. V was shortened by 1 base and J by 4 bases, with 13 bases between the two germline ends. Source study methods: Nucleated cell number was recorded as an estimate derived from reference gene primer amplification. TCRdb keeps only in-frame clones here, not all; method: immunoSEQ multiplex PCR. That table gives V, J and clone size, and the DNA gave D and trimming. The data contain 150,000 to 200,000 clones, about 86% of them singletons. The sample consisted of peripheral blood. The receptor's source is a man aged 18 to 30 with active or convalescent COVID-19. The chain has TRBV7-2 and TRBJ1-2; D is unclear. The CDR3 loop is CASSLVSPRIYGYTF. CDR3 DNA: TGTGCCAGCAGCTTAGTAAGTCCGCGCATCTATGGCTACACCTTC.